Listed here are 20 T cell receptor beta chains from one sample, sequenced in a study of shared clonotypes between healthy human individuals. Profiling relied on immunoSEQ multiplex PCR, and the TCRdb table lists in-frame clones only, not all of them. The repertoire consists of about 1.1 million clones, with approximately 78% occurring once and the leading ten covering 0.4% to 0.55%. Sequenced material: memory CD4+ T cells from PBMCs. Subset: CD45RA-negative fraction. Receptor source: a man aged 18-30 years in good health. Some clones in this sample may be carry-over from other donors' samples.

The rearrangement links TRBV9 to TRBJ2-3; D possibly corresponds to TRBD2 (5 bases). V was pared by 0 bases and J by 0 bases, with 11 bases between. The CDR3 loop spans 16 amino acids. Germline-derived CDR1 and CDR2 are SGDLS and YYNGEE. CDR3 sequence (DNA): TGTGCCAGCAGCGTAGGAGTCTTAGCGAGCACAGATACGCAGTATTTT. This codes for CASSVGVLASTDTQYF. Looking up the rest from reference TRBV9 and TRBJ2-3 gives the full variable domain: DSGVTQTPKHLITATGQRVTLRCSPRSGDLSVYWYQQSLDQGLQFLIQYYNGEERAKGNILERFSAQQFPDLHSELNLSSLELGDSALYFCASSVGVLASTDTQYFGPGTRLTVL.

This chain connects TRBV11-2 to TRBJ1-1, with D possibly being TRBD1 (5 bases). V lost 4 bases, J lost 1 base, and 10 bases lay in between. The CDR3 contains 14 residues. The germline V gene has CDR1 SGHAT and CDR2 FQNNGV. The DNA for the CDR3 is TGTGCCAGCAGCTGGGGACGGGCGAACACTGAAGCTTTCTTT. Its translation is CASSWGRANTEAFF.

This clone was picked up one time. V and J are TRBV5-6 and TRBJ1-5, with D unclear. Germline assignment: CDR1 SGHDT and CDR2 YYEEEE. V was shortened by 2 bases and J by 2 bases, with 11 bases between the two germline ends. The CDR3 totals 15 residues. CDR3: CASSLGPGGNQPQHF. In DNA form, the CDR3 reads TGTGCCAGCAGCTTAGGACCCGGGGGCAATCAGCCCCAGCATTTT.

DNA for the CDR3: TGCAGCGTTGAGCGACAGCTAACGGCTGAAGCTTTCTTT. Its translation: CSVERQLTAEAFF. This rearrangement joins TRBV29-1 to TRBJ1-1; TRBD1 is a possible D gene (5 bases). The germline V and J ends were trimmed by 3 bases and 6 bases, with 14 bases remaining between them. The CDR3 covers 13 residues. In germline, CDR1 is SQVTM, CDR2 ANQGSEA.

DNA of the CDR3: TGTGCCAGCAGCTGGGAGGGGCATCGGGGCACCGGGGAGCTGTTTTTT. It is translated as CASSWEGHRGTGELFF. The chain recombines TRBV7-3 with TRBJ2-2; 7 positions match TRBD2. Germline assignment: CDR1 SGHTA and CDR2 FQGTGA. The CDR3 covers 16 residues. J was trimmed by 4 bases and V by 4 bases; bases with no gene match: 9. The full variable domain, rest sourced from reference TRBV7-3 and TRBJ2-2, is GAGVSQTPSNKVTEKGKYVELRCDPISGHTALYWYRQSLGQGPEFLIYFQGTGAADDSGLPNDRFFAVRPEGSVSTLKIQRTERGDSAVYLCASSWEGHRGTGELFFGEGSRLTVL.

The rearrangement uses TRBV7-8 and TRBJ2-2; the D is unclear. The CDR3 consists of 14 residues. Trimming shortened V by 5 bases and J by 3 bases, and 10 bases separated the two germline ends. CDR1 is SGHVS, CDR2 FQNEAQ, per germline. The CDR3 DNA is TGTGCCAGCAGCATATACTCGGACACCGGGGAGCTGTTTTTT. Residues: CASSIYSDTGELFF. Variable domain in full (rest from reference TRBV7-8 and TRBJ2-2): GAGVSQSPRYKVAKRGQDVALRCDPISGHVSLFWYQQALGQGPEFLTYFQNEAQLDKSGLPSDRFFAERPEGSVSTLKIQRTQQEDSAVYLCASSIYSDTGELFFGEGSRLTVL.

This clone was found once. This rearrangement joins TRBV15 to TRBJ2-1; a weak D match, TRBD2 (6 bases). Trimming took 4 bases from V and 9 from J, leaving 19 bases between them. Per the germline V gene, CDR1 is LNHNV and CDR2 is YYDKDF (reference sequence). The CDR3 extends over 15 amino acids. Written as DNA, the CDR3 is TGTGCCACCAGCACTGAAATTCGGCGTAGCGGTGAGCAGTTCTTC. It encodes CATSTEIRRSGEQFF.

The CDR3 spells CASTLTGDMQPQHF. CDR3 bases: TGTGCCAGCACCTTGACAGGGGATATGCAGCCCCAGCATTTT. This chain connects TRBV2 to TRBJ1-5; TRBD1 matches at 8 bases. Trimming took 7 bases from V and 7 from J; bases not matched to a gene: 9. CDR1 is SNHLY, CDR2 FYNNEI, per germline. This CDR3 is 14 amino acids long.

This rearrangement joins TRBV28 to TRBJ2-5, with TRBD1 as a possible D gene (6 bases). The CDR3 totals 17 residues. Germline CDR1 MDHEN, CDR2 SYDVKM. V was clipped by 4 bases and J by 5 bases, with 23 bases between them. CDR3 nucleotides: TGTGCCAGCAGTTCCCCCCCAAGACAGGCCCCGGGGGAGACCCAGTACTTC. This sequence encodes CASSSPPRQAPGETQYF.

This clone appeared a few times. This sample also contains other DNA sequences that code for the same CDR3. J is TRBJ1-1 and V is TRBV18; maybe TRBD1 (6 bases). Germline V lookup: CDR1 KGHSH, CDR2 LQKENI. The CDR3 consists of 15 residues. Trimming removed 2 bases at V and 0 bases at J, with 10 bases between. Written as DNA, the CDR3 is TGTGCCAGCTCACCATCTACAGGGCTGAACACTGAAGCTTTCTTT. The encoded protein is CASSPSTGLNTEAFF. Filled out from reference TRBV18 and TRBJ1-1, the complete variable domain reads NAGVMQNPRHLVRRRGQEARLRCSPMKGHSHVYWYRQLPEEGLKFMVYLQKENIIDESGMPKERFSAEFPKEGPSILRIQQVVRGDSAAYFCASSPSTGLNTEAFFGQGTRLTVV.

This clone has a handful of counts. The chain uses TRBV10-2 and TRBJ2-3; 7 bases fit TRBD2. The germline CDR1 and CDR2 sequences are WSHSY and SAAADI. J lost 5 bases, V lost 8 bases, and 10 bases had no gene match. This CDR3 is built from 14 residues. In DNA form, the CDR3 reads TGCGCCAGCCGGGGAGGGGTCCAGGGAGATACGCAGTATTTT. Translating it yields CASRGGVQGDTQYF.

This clone came up many times. The same CDR3 also results from other DNA sequences found in this sample. In nucleotides, the CDR3 is TGCGCCAGCAGCCATGCTAGCGGGAGAGGTACCTACAATGAGCAGTTCTTC. Protein sequence: CASSHASGRGTYNEQFF. The V gene is TRBV4-1, the J gene TRBJ2-1, with TRBD2 matching over 10 bases. With V trimmed by 3 bases and J by 2 bases, 7 bases remained unmatched. This CDR3 is built from 17 residues. Germline loops: CDR1 MGHRA, CDR2 YSYEKL.

This clone was recorded only once. The chain links TRBV28 to TRBJ2-2; tentatively, D is TRBD1 or TRBD2 (5 bases each). CDR1 and CDR2 from the germline V gene are MDHEN and SYDVKM. The CDR3 length is 16 residues. Deletions cut 5 bases from V and 0 bases from J, with 13 bases between. CDR3 nucleotide sequence: TGTGCCAGCAGTCCCGTGGGGGATTCGAACACCGGGGAGCTGTTTTTT. Translation gives CASSPVGDSNTGELFF.

This clone was observed a single time. This rearrangement joins TRBV27 to TRBJ1-2, with a tentative D call TRBD1 (5 bases). This CDR3 region has 16 residues. Per the germline V gene, CDR1 is MNHEY and CDR2 is SMNVEV (reference sequence). V dropped 3 bases and J dropped 3 bases, with 17 bases sitting between them. The CDR3 region has the DNA TGTGCCAGCAGTTTTTCGATGGTGGGGCCTTACTATGGCTACACCTTC. It codes for CASSFSMVGPYYGYTF.

This clone turned up a few times. V gene TRBV18 combines with J gene TRBJ1-5; D may be TRBD1 (6 bases). From germline, CDR1 is KGHSH and CDR2 LQKENI. Between the trimmed V and J ends, which lost 1 base and 0 bases, there was a span of 7 bases. The CDR3 is 15 residues long. CDR3 region: CASSPQQGSNQPQHF. CDR3 in DNA: TGTGCCAGCTCACCACAACAGGGTAGCAATCAGCCCCAGCATTTT.

The J gene is TRBJ2-5, the V gene TRBV7-9, with 8 bases identical to TRBD2. The germline gives CDR1 SEHNR, CDR2 FQNEAQ (reference sequence). CDR3 length equals 14 residues. V was pared by 3 bases and J by 1 base, with 1 base of the junction left unmatched. The CDR3 nucleotides are TGTGCCAGCAGCTTCACTAGCGGCCAAGAGACCCAGTACTTC. It specifies CASSFTSGQETQYF.

The chain combines TRBV4-3 with TRBJ2-7; 10 bases are shared with TRBD2. V was pared by 4 bases and J by 4 bases, with 7 bases of the junction left unmatched. CDR3 length: 15 amino acids. Germline CDR1 reads LGHNA; CDR2 reads YSLEER. The CDR3 nucleotides read TGCGCCAGCAGCCCCCGAACTAGCGGGACTTACGAGCAGTACTTC. It encodes CASSPRTSGTYEQYF.

Many counts were recorded for this clone. The V and J genes are TRBV28 and TRBJ1-2; D gene ambiguous. From germline, CDR1 is MDHEN and CDR2 SYDVKM. The CDR3 totals 13 residues. V lost 7 bases, J lost 4 bases, and 13 bases lay in between. The CDR3 loop reads CASMAGFAYGYTF. The DNA for the CDR3 is TGTGCCAGCATGGCCGGGTTCGCCTATGGCTACACCTTC.

This chain links TRBV4-1 with TRBJ2-3; TRBD2 might be the D (6 bases). V lost 2 bases and J lost 4, with 13 bases in between. CDR1 is MGHRA, CDR2 YSYEKL, per germline. This CDR3 region has 15 residues. DNA for the CDR3: TGCGCCAGCAGCCAAATAGGGACTGGCGCAGATACGCAGTATTTT. This sequence encodes CASSQIGTGADTQYF.

This clone was observed a few times. J is TRBJ2-5 and V is TRBV28; perhaps TRBD2 as D (5 bases). The DNA end is a closer match to TRBJ2-7, so the J assignment may be wrong. The CDR3 extends over 13 amino acids. Germline CDR1 reads MDHEN; CDR2 reads SYDVKM. CDR3 protein: CASRSPSTYEQYF. In DNA, the CDR3 is TGTGCCAGCAGGAGTCCTAGCACGTACGAGCAGTACTTC.